This T cell receptor beta chain was obtained from a study of blood T cell repertoires in COVID-19 (dated by TCRdb to the early 2020s). Background on the whole study: The collaborator samples originated in the United States, Italy and Spain and spanned the acute and convalescent phases of COVID-19. Nearly every sample came with metadata listing a de-identified subject ID, COVID-19 status, age in years and sex. The samples were drawn from two sources: the first 160 participants of the ongoing ImmuneRACE study, and 950 to 1,500 subjects contributed by 6 global collaborators. Deeply sampled blood TCRbeta repertoires from subjects exposed to, actively infected with, or recovered from COVID-19 were included in the dataset. Where available, HLA class I and class II types were taken from metadata supplied by the sample provider and were not determined by assay-based typing. The prospective study material was composed of cDNA or gDNA derived from T cells, B-cell-depleted T cells, or PBMCs. The repertoires were released in a freely available public database intended as a resource for research on the immune response to SARS-CoV-2. Broader findings and caveats from the paper: Clinical and demographic metadata were provided uncurated, with the amount varying by source and participant.

The immunoSEQ Assay, a bias-controlled multiplex PCR, was used to amplify TCRbeta CDR3 regions from genomic DNA. The authors processed their data as follows. The number of nucleated cells in each sample was estimated by amplification of reference gene primers within the assay. To quantify the absolute abundance of each unique TCRbeta CDR3 rearrangement, sequence reads were collapsed and filtered. For each sample, productive Simpson clonality was calculated as the square root of Simpson's diversity index over productive rearrangements. In its TCRdb copy, this immuneACCESS table keeps in-frame sequences only and misses some clones. Where compared with another copy, unresolved V genes explain less than half of these, and the others have no known cause. The DNA gave D and trimming, while V, J and clone size come from that table. A total of 150,000 or so clones appear in this sample, around 89% of them only once. The top ten hold 13% of the sample.

To note about this clone: The clone's antigen remains unknown. No much larger clone is present one base from it, and per-base qualities are unavailable.

Trimming at the junction amounts to 6 bases on V and 15 bases on J, and the germline ends lie 24 bases apart. Including the terminal cysteine and phenylalanine, the CDR3 comprises 14 residues. The only DNA kept is the CDR3, 42 bases in frame from the first base. The germline V gene supplies CDR1 WSHSY and CDR2 SAAADI. One collaborating source in Seattle enrolled patients while the patients were actively infected and followed the patients over time throughout the course of disease. Each collaborating institution followed its own protocols to collect whole blood in K2EDTA tubes. For TCRbeta analysis, collaborators shipped samples in one of three forms: frozen whole blood, isolated PBMCs, or DNA extracted from either of those sample types.

The sample consisted of peripheral blood. The sequence links TRBV10-2 to TRBJ2-1; a weak D assignment points to TRBD2 (8 bases agree). This sequence was found in a man between 18 and 29 years old with COVID-19, enrolled during active disease. The nucleotide sequence is given as TGCGCCAGCAGCATGGGACAGACGGGGGGGGATTGGTTCTTC. This translates into CASSMGQTGGDWFF.